This T cell receptor (beta chain) appears in the sequencing data of a study of blood T cell repertoires in COVID-19. The sample holds a few counts of this clone. The CDR3 loop spans 16 amino acids. Germline V gene lookup returns CDR1 KGHDR and CDR2 SFDVKD. J was trimmed by 3 bases and V by 3 bases; bases with no gene match: 8. Individuals aged about 18 to 90 years were recruited from about two dozen US areas. Which cohort a participant joined came from the clinical history participants gave. The assay was immunoSEQ multiplex PCR, and TCRdb's table has in-frame clones only and misses some. The data contain around 310,000 clones, 89% of them seen just once; the ten biggest clones take up less than 9.5%.

This TCR derives from a woman aged 25 to 39 who had recovered from COVID-19. The chain has TRBV24-1 and TRBJ2-3; the match to TRBD2 covers 7 bases. The material sequenced was PBMCs or T cells enriched from blood (not recorded which). The CDR3 is CATSDHNFGGTDTQYF. The CDR3 DNA reads TGTGCCACCAGTGATCACAACTTCGGGGGGACAGATACGCAGTATTTT.